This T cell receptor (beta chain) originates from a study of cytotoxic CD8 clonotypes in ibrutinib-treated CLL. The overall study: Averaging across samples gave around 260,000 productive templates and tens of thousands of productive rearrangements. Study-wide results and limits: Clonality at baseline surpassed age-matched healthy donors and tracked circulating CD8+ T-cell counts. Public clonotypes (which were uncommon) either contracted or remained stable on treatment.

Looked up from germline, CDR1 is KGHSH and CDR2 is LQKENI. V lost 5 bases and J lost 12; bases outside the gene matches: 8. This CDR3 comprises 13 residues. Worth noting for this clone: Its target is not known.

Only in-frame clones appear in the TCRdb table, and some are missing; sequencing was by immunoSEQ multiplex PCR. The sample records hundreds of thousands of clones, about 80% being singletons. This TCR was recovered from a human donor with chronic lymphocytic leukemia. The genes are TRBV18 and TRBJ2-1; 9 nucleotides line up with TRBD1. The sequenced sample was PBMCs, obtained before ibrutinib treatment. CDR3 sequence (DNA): TGTGCCAGCTCATGGACAGGGGAACCGTGGCAGTTCTTC. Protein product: CASSWTGEPWQFF.